This T cell receptor (beta chain) was identified during a study of blood T cell repertoires in COVID-19. Profiled with immunoSEQ multiplex PCR; TCRdb holds only in-frame clones, not every one. The sample records about 100,000 clones, around 85% being singletons. Trimming removed 1 base from V and 9 bases from J, with 13 bases in between. There are 15 residues in the CDR3. The germline V gene has CDR1 PRHDT and CDR2 FYEKMQ (reference sequence). This chain connects TRBV13 to TRBJ1-6; tentatively, D is TRBD1 (5 bases). Sequenced input: peripheral blood. This TCR was sampled from a woman in her seventies with active or convalescent COVID-19. The CDR3 loop is CASSLEGITGSPLHF. The CDR3, as DNA: TGTGCCAGCAGCTTAGAGGGGATTACGGGTTCACCCCTCCACTTT.